This entry lists 15 T cell receptor beta chains sequenced from one sample in a study of shared clonotypes between healthy human individuals (dated by TCRdb to the early 2020s). Libraries were made using the immunoSEQ multiplex PCR assay. TCRdb's version of the immuneACCESS table is confined to in-frame rearrangements and falls short of the full clone set. An unresolved V gene accounts for under half of the shortfall where checked; the remainder is of unknown origin. The sample table contains around 450,000 clones; only one count was recorded for around 79% of them. The ten largest clonotypes hold roughly an eighth of the sample. The sequenced material came from PBMCs. The origin of the receptors is a woman in her thirties or forties in good health. Some clones in this sample may be carry-over from other donors' samples.

The chain combines TRBV29-1 with TRBJ1-2; possibly TRBD1 for D (5 bases). With 6 bases removed from V and 2 bases from J, the gap between germline ends came to 7 bases. The CDR3 has 11 residues. Germline V gives CDR1 SQVTM, CDR2 ANQGSEA. The CDR3 loop is CSVGTNYGYTF. CDR3 in DNA: TGCAGCGTCGGGACCAACTATGGCTACACCTTC.

The V gene is TRBV5-5, the J gene TRBJ2-7; D may be TRBD2 (7 bases). The CDR3 consists of 17 residues. Deletions cut 4 bases from V and 1 base from J, with 21 bases between. Germline-derived CDR1 and CDR2 are SGHKS and YYEKEE (reference sequence). The CDR3 DNA is TGTGCCAGCAGCCCAGGGGAGGGCCAGTTTGAATCCTACGAGCAGTACTTC. It codes for CASSPGEGQFESYEQYF.

This clone was recorded at least ten times. The V and J genes are TRBV18 and TRBJ1-2; D may be TRBD1 (6 bases). The CDR3 sequence is 16 residues long. Germline V gene data show CDR1 as KGHSH and CDR2 as LQKENI. The ends were cut back, 0 bases at V and 4 bases at J, with 15 bases in the middle. CDR3 sequence reads: CASSPPERGHLYGYTF. DNA of the CDR3: TGTGCCAGCTCACCACCGGAAAGGGGACACCTCTATGGCTACACCTTC.

The chain carries TRBV15 and TRBJ1-2, with D possibly TRBD1 on 5 matching bases. From germline, CDR1 is LNHNV and CDR2 YYDKDF (reference sequence). This CDR3 has 14 amino acids. The ends were cut back, 0 bases at V and 8 bases at J, with 13 bases in the middle. This CDR3 is CATSRDRLGLGYTF. The CDR3 DNA is TGTGCCACCAGCAGAGATCGATTGGGGCTCGGCTACACCTTC.

V usage is TRBV27 and J usage is TRBJ1-1; perhaps TRBD1 as D (6 bases). This CDR3 is built from 13 residues. Germline V lookup: CDR1 MNHEY, CDR2 SMNVEV (reference sequence). With 6 bases removed from V and 4 bases from J, the gap between germline ends came to 12 bases. Written as DNA, the CDR3 is TGTGCCAGCAGGACTTTCAGGGGCACTGAAGCTTTCTTT. Amino acids: CASRTFRGTEAFF.

This sequence joins TRBV9 and TRBJ2-3; 9 bases map to TRBD2. CDR1 and CDR2 from the germline V gene are SGDLS and YYNGEE. V was pared by 3 bases and J by 6 bases, with 8 bases of the junction left unmatched. The CDR3 is made up of 15 amino acids. Written as DNA, the CDR3 is TGTGCCAGCAGCGGATCTAGCGGGACGTCGGATACGCAGTATTTT. This gives the protein CASSGSSGTSDTQYF.

The V and J genes are TRBV9 and TRBJ2-6; 12 bases line up with TRBD2. From germline, CDR1 is SGDLS and CDR2 YYNGEE. With 4 bases clipped from V and 0 bases from J, the junction kept 8 bases outside the gene matches. CDR3 length equals 19 residues. CDR3 region: CASSPRTSGIHSGANVLTF. For the CDR3, the DNA is TGTGCCAGCAGCCCGCGGACTAGCGGGATTCACTCTGGGGCCAACGTCCTGACTTTC. Full variable domain (remainder filled in from reference TRBV9 and TRBJ2-6): DSGVTQTPKHLITATGQRVTLRCSPRSGDLSVYWYQQSLDQGLQFLIQYYNGEERAKGNILERFSAQQFPDLHSELNLSSLELGDSALYFCASSPRTSGIHSGANVLTFGAGSRLTVL.

Comments on this clone: This CDR3 is also generated by other DNA sequences in the sample. The rearrangement links TRBV6-1 to TRBJ1-1; weak D call: TRBD1 (6 bases). V was trimmed by 1 base and J by 4 bases, leaving 7 bases between them. In germline, CDR1 is MNHNS, CDR2 SASEGT. This CDR3 has 13 residues. This CDR3 reads CASSEVGGTEAFF. CDR3 sequence (DNA): TGTGCCAGCAGTGAAGTAGGGGGCACTGAAGCTTTCTTT.

The chain couples TRBV11-2 to TRBJ2-7, with a weak D call TRBD2 (6 bases). Germline values: CDR1 SGHAT, CDR2 FQNNGV. Deletions cut 5 bases from V and 4 bases from J, with 18 bases between. The CDR3 runs 15 residues. The CDR3 region is CASSTITGTRYEQYF. CDR3 in DNA: TGTGCCAGCAGCACGATTACCGGGACTCGGTACGAGCAGTACTTC.

About this clone: A junction boundary mismatches the germline segment, possibly from a read error. The chain carries TRBV19 and TRBJ2-5; 9 nucleotides line up with TRBD2. This CDR3 comprises 13 residues. Germline assignment: CDR1 LNHDA and CDR2 SQIVND (reference sequence). CDR3 sequence (DNA): TGTGCCAGTAGTATAAGAGCGGGAGGTGCCCTTGACTTC. Translated, it gives CASSIRAGGALDF. The full variable domain, in which reference TRBV19 and TRBJ2-5 provide the parts outside the CDR3, is DGGITQSPKYLFRKEGQNVTLSCEQNLNHDAMYWYRQDPGQGLRLIYYSQIVNDFQKGDIAEGYSVSREKKESFPLTVTSAQKNPTAFYLCASSIRAGGALDFGPGTRLLVL.

This clone was observed once. This chain joins TRBV4-3 and TRBJ1-3; TRBD1 is a possible D gene (5 bases). The germline V and J ends were trimmed by 0 bases and 4 bases, with 10 bases remaining between them. The CDR3 loop spans 15 amino acids. Looked up from germline, CDR1 is LGHNA and CDR2 is YSLEER. The CDR3: CASSQDLGEGNTIYF. DNA for the CDR3: TGCGCCAGCAGCCAAGACCTAGGGGAAGGAAACACCATATATTTT.

J is TRBJ1-5 and V is TRBV28, with D uncertain. The V and J ends lost 2 bases and 4 bases respectively, with 15 bases between them. There are 16 residues in the CDR3. The germline gives CDR1 MDHEN, CDR2 SYDVKM. The CDR3 spells CASSLRSWQVNQPQHF. The CDR3, as DNA: TGTGCCAGCAGTTTAAGGTCGTGGCAGGTAAATCAGCCCCAGCATTTT.

This clone was detected once. As DNA, the CDR3 is TGTGCCAGCAGTGAAGTGGCAGGGGGCTATCGCGAGCAGTACTTC. This sequence encodes CASSEVAGGYREQYF. The gene calls are TRBV6-1 and TRBJ2-7; 8 nucleotides line up with TRBD1. The germline V gene encodes CDR1 MNHNS and CDR2 SASEGT. This CDR3 is built from 15 residues. Trimming took 1 base from V and 6 from J; bases not matched to a gene: 8.

This clone has only one observation. The chain joins TRBV30 to TRBJ1-5; TRBD1 matches 9 bases. The V segment lost 3 bases and the J segment 2 bases; nucleotides outside the gene matches: 2. The CDR3 covers 14 residues. CDR1 is GTSNPN, CDR2 SVGIG, per germline (reference sequence). The CDR3 sequence is CAWSRTGGNQPQHF. The CDR3 nucleotides are TGTGCCTGGAGCCGGACAGGGGGCAATCAGCCCCAGCATTTT.

The genes are TRBV7-3 and TRBJ1-1; D gene unclear. V lost 1 base and J lost 0, with 12 bases in between. The CDR3 covers 16 residues. The germline V gene encodes CDR1 SGHTA and CDR2 FQGTGA. The CDR3, as DNA: TGTGCCAGCAGCTTAATAGACAACCAGATGAACACTGAAGCTTTCTTT. Translating gives CASSLIDNQMNTEAFF.